This TCR beta chain was observed in a study of T-cell reconstitution after alpha-beta-depleted transplantation in children (dated by TCRdb to the mid-2010s). General notes on the study: T-cell immune reconstitution after TCRalphabeta/CD19-depleted allogeneic hematopoietic cell transplantation in children was quantitatively tracked in the study by means of TCR repertoire profiling.

Library preparation employed PCR. The sequencer was an Illumina HiSeq 2500. To normalize quantification of the TCRbeta repertoire, the TCR libraries were built with molecular barcoding that relied on unique molecular identifiers. The public sequencing data were trimmed at Q25 with fastp and processed into clonotypes with MiXCR by TCRdb, which kept only in-frame beta chains. One record per CDR3 amino acid sequence lists the most common genes and DNA. The sample data list roughly 400,000 distinct CDR3 sequences, and roughly 20% of these were observed just once. Together, the top ten hold around 4% of the sample. CDR1 LGHDT and CDR2 YNNKEL were looked up in the germline V gene (reference sequence). Reading from cysteine to phenylalanine, the CDR3 counts 13 amino acids. The DNA shown is the 39-base CDR3, in frame from base 1. Relative to germline, V is 1 base shorter and J is 8 bases shorter, with 9 bases between their ends.

Concerning this clonotype: Its antigen is still unknown. Within one base of it there is no much larger clone, and no base qualities were kept.

The sequence was collected from a human donor who donated a stem cell graft to a child with acute myeloid leukemia. The sample here was PBMCs from the stem cell graft donor, taken from the stem cell graft. The V gene is TRBV3-1 and the J gene is TRBJ2-1, with no confidently assigned D gene. This receptor has the CDR3 CASSQGRPYEQFF. The DNA sequence reads TGTGCCAGCAGCCAAGGTAGGCCGTATGAGCAGTTCTTC.